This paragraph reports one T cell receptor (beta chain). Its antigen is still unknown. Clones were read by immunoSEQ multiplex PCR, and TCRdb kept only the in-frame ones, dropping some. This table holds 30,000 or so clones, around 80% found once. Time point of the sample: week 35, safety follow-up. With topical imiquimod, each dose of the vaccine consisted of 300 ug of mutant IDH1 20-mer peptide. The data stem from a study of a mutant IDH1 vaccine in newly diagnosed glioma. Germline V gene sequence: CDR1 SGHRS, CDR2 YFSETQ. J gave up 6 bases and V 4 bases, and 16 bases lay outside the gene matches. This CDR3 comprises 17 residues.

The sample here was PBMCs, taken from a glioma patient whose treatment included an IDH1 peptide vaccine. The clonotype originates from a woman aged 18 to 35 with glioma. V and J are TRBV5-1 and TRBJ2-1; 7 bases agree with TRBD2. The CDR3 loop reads CASSRNSLASGVNEQFF. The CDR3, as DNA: TGCGCCAGCAGCCGTAACTCTCTAGCCAGCGGGGTCAATGAGCAGTTCTTC.